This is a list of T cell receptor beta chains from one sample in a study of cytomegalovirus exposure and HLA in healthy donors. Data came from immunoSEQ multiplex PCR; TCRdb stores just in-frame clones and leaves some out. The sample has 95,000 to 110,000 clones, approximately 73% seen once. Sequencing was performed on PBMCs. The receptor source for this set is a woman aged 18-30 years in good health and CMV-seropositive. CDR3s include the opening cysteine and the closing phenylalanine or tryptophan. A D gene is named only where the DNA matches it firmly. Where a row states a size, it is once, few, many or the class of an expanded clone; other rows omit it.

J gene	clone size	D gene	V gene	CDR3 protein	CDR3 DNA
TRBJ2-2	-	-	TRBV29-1	CSVEALLTGELFF	TGCAGCGTTGAGGCCCTTCTCACCGGGGAGCTGTTTTTT
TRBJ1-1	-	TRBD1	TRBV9	CASSFGQGVGGTEAFF	TGTGCCAGCAGTTTCGGACAGGGGGTAGGAGGGACTGAAGCTTTCTTT
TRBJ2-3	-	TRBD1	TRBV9	CASSAKTGLSRTDTQYF	TGTGCCAGCAGCGCCAAGACAGGGTTGTCCCGCACAGATACGCAGTATTTT
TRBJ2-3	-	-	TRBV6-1	CASSGEGLRSTDTQYF	TGTGCCAGCAGTGGTGAAGGCCTGAGGAGCACAGATACGCAGTATTTT
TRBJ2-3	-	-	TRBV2	CASSVEGSTDTQYF	TGTGCCAGCAGTGTGGAGGGGTCCACAGATACGCAGTATTTT
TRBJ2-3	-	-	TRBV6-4	CASSEKSGVLADTQYF	TGTGCCAGCAGTGAAAAGTCGGGGGTTCTCGCAGATACGCAGTATTTT
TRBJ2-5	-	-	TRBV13	CASSPPGGYQETQYF	TGTGCCAGCAGCCCCCCGGGGGGCTACCAAGAGACCCAGTACTTC
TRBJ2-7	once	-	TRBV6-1	CASSVTGRPFYEQYF	TGTGCCAGCAGTGTAACAGGGAGACCATTCTACGAGCAGTACTTC
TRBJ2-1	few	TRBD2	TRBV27	CASSLSQTSGYNEQFF	TGTGCCAGCAGTTTATCCCAGACTAGCGGGTACAATGAGCAGTTCTTC
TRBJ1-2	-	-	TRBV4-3	CASSQARGGYGYTF	TGCGCCAGCAGCCAAGCTAGGGGAGGATATGGCTACACCTTC
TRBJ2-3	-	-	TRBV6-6	CASSYSGGTYTDTQYF	TGTGCCAGCAGTTACTCGGGGGGAACCTACACAGATACGCAGTATTTT
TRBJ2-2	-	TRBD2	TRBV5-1	CASSRSSGVNSGELFF	TGCGCCAGCAGCCGCTCTAGCGGGGTAAACTCCGGGGAGCTGTTTTTT
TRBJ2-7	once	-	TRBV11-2	CASSGGFDSYEQYF	TGTGCCAGCAGCGGGGGGTTCGACTCCTACGAGCAGTACTTC
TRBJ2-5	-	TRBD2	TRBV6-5	CASSYPGLAGEETQYF	TGTGCCAGCAGTTACCCTGGACTAGCGGGAGAAGAGACCCAGTACTTC
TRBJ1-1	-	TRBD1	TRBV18	CASSPGQGGITEAFF	TGTGCCAGCTCACCCGGACAGGGCGGGATCACTGAAGCTTTCTTT
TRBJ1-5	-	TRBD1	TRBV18	CASSPMTGDAQPQHF	TGTGCCAGCTCACCGATGACAGGGGATGCCCAGCCCCAGCATTTT
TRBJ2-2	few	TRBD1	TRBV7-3	CASSSEGGTNTGELFF	TGTGCCAGCAGCTCCGAAGGGGGCACGAACACCGGGGAGCTGTTTTTT
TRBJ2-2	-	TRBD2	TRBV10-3	CAISGPSGSTGELFF	TGTGCCATCAGTGGTCCTAGCGGGAGCACCGGGGAGCTGTTTTTT
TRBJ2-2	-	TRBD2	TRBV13	CASSLAAGGAGELFF	TGTGCCAGCAGCTTAGCGGCGGGAGGAGCCGGGGAGCTGTTTTTT
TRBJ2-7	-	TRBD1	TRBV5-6	CASSTSGQPYEQYF	TGTGCCAGCAGTACCTCGGGACAGCCCTACGAGCAGTACTTC
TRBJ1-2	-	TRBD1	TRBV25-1	CASTTGSGGYTF	TGTGCCAGCACGACAGGGTCGGGTGGCTACACCTTC
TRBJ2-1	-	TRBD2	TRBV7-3	CASSRRESTYNEQFF	TGTGCCAGCAGCAGGCGGGAGTCAACCTACAATGAGCAGTTCTTC
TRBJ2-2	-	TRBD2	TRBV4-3	CASSRTGLAASTGELFF	TGCGCCAGCAGCCGAACGGGACTAGCGGCCTCCACCGGGGAGCTGTTTTTT
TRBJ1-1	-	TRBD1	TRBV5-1	CASSSKPTGRGMNTEAFF	TGCGCCAGCAGCTCAAAACCGACAGGGCGGGGCATGAACACTGAAGCTTTCTTT
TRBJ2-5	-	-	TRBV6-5	CASSLQVQETQYF	TGTGCCAGCAGTTTACAAGTCCAAGAGACCCAGTACTTC
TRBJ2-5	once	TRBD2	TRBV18	CASSPGGGETQYF	TGTGCCAGCTCACCCGGCGGGGGAGAGACCCAGTACTTC
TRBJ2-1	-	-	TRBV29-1	CSVVLFDRGSGEQFF	TGCAGCGTCGTCCTCTTTGATCGGGGGAGCGGTGAGCAGTTCTTC
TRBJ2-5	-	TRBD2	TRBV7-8	CASSLGLAGVQETQYF	TGTGCCAGCAGCTTAGGTTTAGCGGGGGTCCAAGAGACCCAGTACTTC
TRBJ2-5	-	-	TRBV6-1	CATFGVTVTQYF	TGTGCCACCTTTGGAGTGACGGTGACCCAGTACTTC
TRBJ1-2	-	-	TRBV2	CASRATGFGYTF	TGTGCCAGCAGGGCCACAGGGTTCGGCTACACCTTC
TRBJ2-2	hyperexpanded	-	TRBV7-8	CASSFQRTANTGELFF	TGTGCCAGCAGCTTTCAAAGGACTGCGAACACCGGGGAGCTGTTTTTT
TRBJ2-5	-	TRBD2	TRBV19	CASSTSGLGGETQYF	TGTGCCAGTAGTACGAGCGGGCTCGGGGGGGAGACCCAGTACTTC
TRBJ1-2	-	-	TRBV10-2	CASSTLTGQAGYTF	TGCGCCAGCAGCACCCTGACAGGCCAGGCTGGCTACACCTTC
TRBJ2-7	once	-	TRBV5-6	CASRPPGSSYEQYF	TGTGCCAGCAGACCGCCGGGGAGCTCCTACGAGCAGTACTTC
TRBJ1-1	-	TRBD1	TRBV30	CAWRQGSYEAFF	TGTGCCTGGCGACAGGGGTCGTACGAAGCTTTCTTT
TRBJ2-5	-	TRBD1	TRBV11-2	CASSLHRGAETQYF	TGTGCCAGCAGCTTACACAGGGGGGCAGAGACCCAGTACTTC
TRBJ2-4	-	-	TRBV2	CASSEIDGGLGKNIQYF	TGTGCCAGCAGTGAAATTGACGGGGGGCTAGGCAAAAACATTCAGTACTTC
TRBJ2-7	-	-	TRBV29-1	CSVVRHGGLAEQYF	TGCAGCGTTGTGAGACACGGCGGGCTTGCCGAGCAGTACTTC